This T cell receptor (beta chain) was found in a study of blood T cells in healthy people across ages. Trimming removed 6 bases at V and 1 base at J, with 20 bases between. The CDR3 contains 17 residues. Germline lookup yields CDR1 SGDLS and CDR2 YYNGEE. Isolation recovered at least 7 million PBMCs from every sample. Comment on this clonotype: The antigen is not known.

The second PCR ran about 6 to 12 cycles with a sample-barcoded 5' primer and J-beta primers. TCRdb re-called the 5' RACE reads through MiXCR, storing one row per CDR3 protein. The sample lists some 1.6 million distinct CDR3 sequences, about 31% occurring once. Broader study findings: Strong correlation was found linking TCR beta diversity to naive T cell percentage.

This chain joins TRBV9 and TRBJ2-1; D is perhaps TRBD2 (7 bases). The sequence was obtained from a woman aged 25 to 39 in good health. Sequenced: blood. The CDR3 DNA reads TGTGCCAGCACCCCGGAGGGCGGGGGCCTGTCCTACAATGAGCAGTTCTTC. This sequence encodes CASTPEGGGLSYNEQFF.